What follows are 28 T cell receptor beta chains derived from one specimen sequenced in a study of control samples from healthy donors and cancer patients (dated by TCRdb to 2019 to 2021). Libraries were constructed by the immunoSEQ multiplex PCR assay. The table was pulled from immuneACCESS by TCRdb, which kept in-frame rearrangements only. Such tables lose some clones; where checked, under half of the loss comes from unresolved V genes, and the rest has no known cause. Recorded for this sample are more than 95,000 clones; more than 70% of them occurred a single time. The ten largest make up roughly 2.8% of the sample. Specimen: blood. The origin of the receptors is a man aged 55-75 years in good health.

This chain links TRBV18 with TRBJ2-2; no reliable D call. From germline, CDR1 is KGHSH and CDR2 LQKENI. V was pared by 3 bases and J by 4 bases, with 18 bases between. There are 17 residues in the CDR3. The CDR3 DNA follows: TGTGCCAGCTCACCGATCCAACTCAGTGAGGTCACCGGGGAGCTGTTTTTT. Its protein is CASSPIQLSEVTGELFF.

The rearrangement joins TRBV4-1 to TRBJ1-6; D is undetermined. CDR3 length: 16 amino acids. Trimming removed 0 bases at V and 7 bases at J, with 13 bases between. The germline V gene encodes CDR1 MGHRA and CDR2 YSYEKL. The CDR3 reads CASSQESERLNSPLHF. CDR3 coding DNA: TGCGCCAGCAGCCAAGAATCAGAGAGACTAAATTCACCCCTCCACTTT.

The chain has TRBV6-1 and TRBJ2-7, with 8 bases matching TRBD1. Unmatched junction bases numbered 3, after V lost 1 base and J lost 4 bases. Germline V gives CDR1 MNHNS, CDR2 SASEGT. This CDR3 has 14 residues. The CDR3 DNA is TGTGCCAGCAGTGAAGAAGACAGGGGTTACGAGCAGTACTTC. This gives the protein CASSEEDRGYEQYF.

The V gene is TRBV2, the J gene TRBJ2-1; TRBD2 aligns across 7 bases. V trimming: 6 bases; J trimming: 1 base; junction bases outside the gene matches: 6. Germline V gene sequence: CDR1 SNHLY, CDR2 FYNNEI. The CDR3 runs to 15 residues. CDR3 bases: TGTGCCAGCAGAGAAAGCGGGGCTTCCTACAATGAGCAGTTCTTC. It encodes CASRESGASYNEQFF. The entire variable domain, with the rest obtained from reference TRBV2 and TRBJ2-1, is as follows: EPEVTQTPSHQVTQMGQEVILRCVPISNHLYFYWYRQILGQKVEFLVSFYNNEISEKSEIFDDQFSVERPDGSNFTLKIRSTKLEDSAMYFCASRESGASYNEQFFGPGTRLTVL.

The sample holds a few counts of this clone. This rearrangement joins TRBV19 to TRBJ2-1, with 12 positions matching TRBD2. Losses at the gene ends were 6 bases for V and 4 bases for J; bases not matched to a gene: 7. CDR1 and CDR2 (germline): LNHDA, SQIVND (reference sequence). This CDR3 has 16 amino acids. CDR3 in amino acids: CASRPRLAGVYNEQFF. The CDR3 nucleotides read TGTGCCAGTAGGCCTAGACTAGCGGGAGTTTACAATGAGCAGTTCTTC.

The chain has TRBV6-2 or TRBV6-3 and TRBJ1-5, with a weak D call TRBD1 (5 bases). Per germline, CDR1 MNHEY and CDR2 SVGEGT. V was trimmed by 5 bases and J by 4 bases, leaving 18 bases between them. This CDR3 contains 16 residues. The CDR3 loop reads CASSTPGGLLNQPQHF. The CDR3 nucleotides are TGTGCCAGCAGTACCCCGGGGGGTCTCTTAAATCAGCCCCAGCATTTT.

The chain combines TRBV19 with TRBJ2-2, with D tentatively TRBD1 (5 bases). V lost 6 bases, J lost 5 bases, and 7 bases lay in between. Germline loops: CDR1 LNHDA, CDR2 SQIVND (reference sequence). The CDR3 is made up of 12 amino acids. This CDR3 reads CASSQGTGELFF. CDR3 nucleotides: TGTGCCAGTAGCCAGGGTACCGGGGAGCTGTTTTTT.

The chain links TRBV2 to TRBJ2-3, with D possibly being TRBD2 (6 bases). The CDR3 contains 14 residues. Germline CDR1 is SNHLY and CDR2 is FYNNEI. The V end was cut by 2 bases, the J end by 7 bases, with 13 bases between. CDR3 coding DNA: TGTGCCAGCAGTGAAAGCGGGCCCTCGAATACGCAGTATTTT. Translating it yields CASSESGPSNTQYF.

This clone occurred a few times. The chain is built from TRBV21-1 and TRBJ1-5. TRBV21-1 is designated a pseudogene. The CDR3 contains 17 residues. This chain's CDR3 is CASSKVWSAEFNQPQHF. As DNA, the CDR3 is TGTGCCAGCAGCAAAGTCTGGTCGGCAGAGTTCAATCAGCCCCAGCATTTT.

The chain is built from TRBV15 and TRBJ1-1; tentative D call: TRBD1 (5 bases). In germline, CDR1 is LNHNV, CDR2 YYDKDF (reference sequence). The V gene lost 0 bases and the J gene lost 5 bases, with 16 bases spanning the gap. The CDR3 spans 16 residues. In DNA form, the CDR3 reads TGTGCCACCAGCAGAGATCGGGGCAGGGCGGGAACTGAAGCTTTCTTT. Amino acids: CATSRDRGRAGTEAFF.

This chain uses TRBV5-6 with TRBJ2-1; D is perhaps TRBD1 or TRBD2 (6 bases each). Germline V gene lookup returns CDR1 SGHDT and CDR2 YYEEEE. The V end was cut by 6 bases, the J end by 5 bases, with 21 bases between. This CDR3 spans 16 amino acids. The CDR3 sequence is CASTLVGGLLDNEQFF. Written as DNA, the CDR3 is TGTGCCAGCACCCTTGTAGGGGGGCTGTTGGACAATGAGCAGTTCTTC.

The chain employs TRBV30 and TRBJ2-5; D remains ambiguous. V lost 2 bases, J lost 4 bases, and 11 bases lay in between. Per germline, CDR1 GTSNPN and CDR2 SVGIG (reference sequence). CDR3 length equals 13 residues. Here the CDR3 DNA reads TGTGCCTGGAGTTCTATACCCCGAGAGACCCAGTACTTC. Translated: CAWSSIPRETQYF.

J is TRBJ1-6 and V is TRBV18, with D perhaps TRBD1 (6 bases). CDR3 size: 16 residues. The V and J ends lost 6 bases and 5 bases respectively, with 17 bases between them. Germline V gene data show CDR1 as KGHSH and CDR2 as LQKENI. The chain's CDR3 is CASSESLTGNNSPLHF. The CDR3 nucleotides read TGTGCCAGCTCTGAGTCGTTAACAGGGAATAATTCACCCCTCCACTTT.

The rearrangement links TRBV7-2 to TRBJ2-2, with D possibly TRBD1 on 5 matching bases. The length of the CDR3 is 18 residues. Trimming pared 4 bases from V and 4 bases from J, leaving 22 bases between. Germline V gene lookup returns CDR1 SGHTA and CDR2 FQGNSA. CDR3 sequence reads: CASSSPPDSQTPTGELFF. The CDR3, as DNA: TGTGCCAGCAGCTCACCCCCCGACAGTCAAACCCCCACCGGGGAGCTGTTTTTT.

In this sample, this clone turned up once. The chain has TRBV6-1 and TRBJ1-1, with D possibly matching TRBD1 (5 bases). Trimming took 2 bases from V and 6 from J, leaving 13 bases between them. The CDR3 has 14 amino acids. Germline CDR1 and CDR2: MNHNS and SASEGT. CDR3 region: CASSERPGGAEAFF. CDR3 nucleotide sequence: TGTGCCAGCAGTGAAAGGCCGGGGGGGGCTGAAGCTTTCTTT.

The chain is built from TRBV7-2 and TRBJ2-1, with TRBD2 identical over 15 bases. CDR1 is SGHTA, CDR2 FQGNSA, per germline. Germline trimming cut 5 bases from V and 3 bases from J; bases unmatched to any gene: 2. This CDR3 spans 16 amino acids. CDR3 sequence: CASSGLAGGVYNEQFF. The CDR3 DNA reads TGTGCCAGCAGCGGACTAGCGGGGGGGGTCTACAATGAGCAGTTCTTC. The variable domain in full, completed from reference TRBV7-2 and TRBJ2-1, reads GAGVSQSPSNKVTEKGKDVELRCDPISGHTALYWYRQSLGQGLEFLIYFQGNSAPDKSGLPSDRFSAERTGGSVSTLTIQRTQQEDSAVYLCASSGLAGGVYNEQFFGPGTRLTVL.

The chain joins TRBV24-1 to TRBJ1-1; no clear D. Germline V gives CDR1 KGHDR, CDR2 SFDVKD. CDR3 length: 12 residues. The ends were cut back, 8 bases at V and 7 bases at J, with 13 bases in the middle. The CDR3 is CATKNDIGEAFF. CDR3 bases: TGTGCCACCAAAAACGATATTGGTGAAGCTTTCTTT.

The chain carries TRBV7-2 and TRBJ2-7; D gene uncertain. The CDR3 sequence is 13 residues long. In germline, CDR1 is SGHTA, CDR2 FQGNSA. V shed 5 bases and J shed 3 bases, with 11 bases lying between them. The CDR3 region is CASSISPYYEQYF. For the CDR3, the DNA is TGTGCCAGCAGCATCTCGCCATACTACGAGCAGTACTTC.

This clone was recorded once. This chain connects TRBV7-2 to TRBJ1-5, with TRBD1 as a possible D gene (6 bases). The CDR3 is 15 residues long. The V end was cut by 4 bases, the J end by 4 bases, with 14 bases between. Per the germline V gene, CDR1 is SGHTA and CDR2 is FQGNSA. CDR3 sequence (DNA): TGTGCCAGCAGCTCACAGACAGGTATGAATCAGCCCCAGCATTTT. Translation gives CASSSQTGMNQPQHF.

This chain uses TRBV4-1 with TRBJ2-7; D is ambiguous. The CDR3 loop spans 13 amino acids. Per germline, CDR1 MGHRA and CDR2 YSYEKL. The V end lost 1 base, the J end lost 6 bases, and 10 bases lay between the germline ends. This CDR3 is CASSQGYDTEQYF. DNA for the CDR3: TGCGCCAGCAGCCAAGGGTACGACACCGAGCAGTACTTC.

The rearrangement joins TRBV7-2 to TRBJ2-7; D possibly matches TRBD1 or TRBD2 (5 bases each). Germline V gives CDR1 SGHTA, CDR2 FQGNSA. The CDR3 length is 14 residues. The ends were cut back, 6 bases at V and 5 bases at J, with 17 bases in the middle. This chain's CDR3 is CASRPVEGRHEQYF. CDR3 coding DNA: TGTGCCAGCAGACCCGTCGAGGGGCGCCACGAGCAGTACTTC.

The chain carries TRBV6-5 and TRBJ2-2; unclear D gene. V lost 0 bases, J lost 1 base, and 9 bases lay in between. The CDR3 spans 16 residues. In germline, CDR1 is MNHEY, CDR2 SVGAGI. For the CDR3, the DNA is TGTGCCAGCAGTTACTCTCTTACACTGAACACCGGGGAGCTGTTTTTT. It translates to CASSYSLTLNTGELFF.

V gene TRBV7-2 combines with J gene TRBJ1-2; TRBD1 is a possible D gene (5 bases). Trimming took off 1 base at V and 4 bases at J, with 10 bases between the two ends. Germline V lookup: CDR1 SGHTA, CDR2 FQGNSA. The CDR3 runs 14 residues. In DNA, the CDR3 is TGTGCCAGCAGCTTAGGGGGACTCTCCTATGGCTACACCTTC. This encodes CASSLGGLSYGYTF. The complete variable domain, with remaining parts taken from reference TRBV7-2 and TRBJ1-2, reads GAGVSQSPSNKVTEKGKDVELRCDPISGHTALYWYRQSLGQGLEFLIYFQGNSAPDKSGLPSDRFSAERTGGSVSTLTIQRTQQEDSAVYLCASSLGGLSYGYTFGSGTRLTVV.

In its sample, this clone was seen once. The chain links TRBV3-1 (or the pseudogene TRBV3-2) to TRBJ1-5; tentatively, D is TRBD1 (5 bases). Germline-derived CDR1 and CDR2 are LGHDT and YNNKEL (reference sequence). The CDR3 is made up of 13 amino acids. Trimming removed 1 base from V and 6 bases from J, with 7 bases in between. CDR3 DNA sequence: TGTGCCAGCAGCCAAGGACAGTCTCAGCCCCAGCATTTT. Translated, it gives CASSQGQSQPQHF.

V gene TRBV27 combines with J gene TRBJ2-1; 13 nucleotides match TRBD2. The CDR3 loop spans 18 amino acids. The V and J ends lost 1 base and 8 bases, in that order; junction bases with no gene match: 11. CDR1 and CDR2 (germline): MNHEY, SMNVEV (reference sequence). CDR3 DNA sequence: TGTGCCAGCAGTTTATTAGGACTAGCGGGGGCTACCGGGGATGAGCAGTTCTTC. Protein sequence: CASSLLGLAGATGDEQFF.

This chain joins TRBV6-6 and TRBJ2-1, with TRBD1 matching over 7 bases. The junction had 6 bases not matched to a gene; V was cut back by 7 bases and J by 3 bases. Germline V gene sequence: CDR1 MNHNY, CDR2 SVGAGI (reference sequence). This CDR3 region has 14 residues. This CDR3 is CASKRRDSYNEQFF. CDR3 sequence (DNA): TGTGCCAGCAAGCGCCGGGACAGCTACAATGAGCAGTTCTTC.

This sequence joins TRBV10-3 and TRBJ2-7, with TRBD2 matching 8 bases. The length of the CDR3 is 13 residues. Germline V gene lookup returns CDR1 ENHRY and CDR2 SYGVKD. V lost 2 bases and J lost 6; bases outside the gene matches: 3. CDR3 protein: CAISEGLASEQYF. The CDR3 nucleotides read TGTGCCATCAGTGAGGGACTAGCCTCCGAGCAGTACTTC.

This chain joins TRBV5-4 and TRBJ1-2, with 7 bases fitting TRBD1. This CDR3 has 14 amino acids. The V gene's germline CDR1 is SGHNT and CDR2 YYREEE (reference sequence). With V trimmed by 0 bases and J by 8 bases, 7 bases remained unmatched. CDR3 residues: CASSLDRDRSGYTF. The CDR3 nucleotides read TGTGCCAGCAGCTTGGACAGGGACAGAAGCGGCTACACCTTC.